Presented here are 7 T cell receptor beta chains from one specimen sequenced in a study of T-cell memory formation after mild COVID-19. One entry per CDR3 protein results from TCRdb running MiXCR on the 5' RACE reads. The top ten clones hold approximately 25% of a sample with 300,000 or so distinct CDR3 sequences, roughly 16% of them seen once. Sequencing input: PBMCs or a T cell subset sorted from them (not recorded which). These TCRs come from a young man who had mild COVID-19 (a few samples of this study predate the infection). Cell type and time point are not known.

V usage is TRBV4-3 and J usage is TRBJ1-5, with D unclear. Trimming shortened V by 0 bases and J by 6 bases, and 12 bases separated the two germline ends. The CDR3 has 15 residues. Germline V gene lookup returns CDR1 LGHNA and CDR2 YSLEER. The CDR3 DNA reads TGCGCCAGCAGCCAAGATCGAGGGTCGGGTCAGCCCCAGCATTTT. Protein: CASSQDRGSGQPQHF.

The CDR3 here is CASDEQYF. DNA of the CDR3: TGTGCCAGCGACGAGCAGTACTTC. The V and J genes are TRBV2 and TRBJ2-7, with D unclear. Germline V gene sequence: CDR1 SNHLY, CDR2 FYNNEI. The CDR3 runs 8 residues. Trimming shortened V by 8 bases and J by 5 bases, and 1 base separated the two germline ends.

The chain uses TRBV6-1 and TRBJ2-1; 10 bases align to TRBD2. Trimming took 6 bases from V and 9 from J; bases not matched to a gene: 8. Per germline, CDR1 MNHNS and CDR2 SASEGT. This CDR3 comprises 14 residues. The CDR3 sequence: CASRAAGGPVEQFF. The CDR3 DNA reads TGTGCCAGCAGAGCAGCGGGGGGGCCTGTTGAGCAGTTCTTC.

This rearrangement joins TRBV15 to TRBJ1-5; no firm D call. V was cut by 0 bases and J by 6 bases, with 6 bases left in between. Germline lookup yields CDR1 LNHNV and CDR2 YYDKDF (reference sequence). This CDR3 is 13 amino acids long. In nucleotides, the CDR3 is TGTGCCACCAGCAGAGATCTAGGTCAGCCCCAGCATTTT. It translates to CATSRDLGQPQHF.

This clonotype has only a few counts. The chain employs TRBV7-2 and TRBJ1-5; D call uncertain. The germline CDR1 and CDR2 sequences are SGHTA and FQGNSA. V lost 5 bases and J lost 4, with 15 bases in between. The length of the CDR3 is 15 residues. CDR3 residues: CASSPPPASNQPQHF. The CDR3 DNA sequence: TGTGCCAGCAGCCCCCCCCCCGCCTCAAATCAGCCCCAGCATTTT.

The chain employs TRBV6-8 and TRBJ2-7; TRBD2 matches 8 bases. Germline V gene sequence: CDR1 MNHGY, CDR2 SAAAGT. The length of the CDR3 is 15 residues. The J segment lost 2 bases and the V segment lost 4 bases, leaving 7 bases of the junction unmatched. The CDR3 sequence: CASSSAGATAYEQYV. CDR3 nucleotides: TGTGCCAGCAGTTCAGCGGGGGCCACGGCCTACGAGCAGTACGTC.

This clonotype was recorded a few times. The rearrangement joins TRBV6-6 to TRBJ2-2, with D possibly being TRBD1 or TRBD2 (6 bases each). The CDR3 is 16 residues long. Germline assignment: CDR1 MNHNY and CDR2 SVGAGI (reference sequence). Trimming removed 4 bases from V and 7 bases from J, with 19 bases in between. The CDR3 spells CASSSQGDIGGGELFF. The CDR3 nucleotides read TGTGCCAGCAGTTCACAGGGAGATATCGGGGGCGGGGAGCTGTTTTTT.